Detailed here is one TCR beta chain. The data derive from a study of ipilimumab plus nivolumab after autologous stem cell transplantation. V was clipped by 0 bases and J by 9 bases, with 12 bases between them. In germline, CDR1 is LNHNV, CDR2 YYDKDF (reference sequence). The CDR3 is made up of 14 amino acids. Starting 14 to 28 days after autologous transplant, ipilimumab 1 mg/kg was given. The repertoire was sequenced with immunoSEQ multiplex PCR; TCRdb's copy has only in-frame clones and lacks some. The sample has just over 40,000 clones, 80% to 95% seen once. The genes are TRBV15 and TRBJ2-1; D uncertain. This specimen was PBMCs, taken in a trial of ipilimumab plus nivolumab as post-transplant consolidation. The sequence derives from a male donor with multiple myeloma. In DNA form, the CDR3 reads TGTGCCACCAGCAGAGATCTATGGGGTGGTGAGCAGTTCTTC. Protein product: CATSRDLWGGEQFF.